The present TCR beta chain was sequenced within a study of T-cell memory formation after mild COVID-19 (dated by TCRdb to the early 2020s). Study-level background: TCR sequence clusters from the two donors were found to be largely donor specific. In a couple of donors, T-cell clones that expanded and contracted after mild COVID-19 were tracked by sequencing TCRalpha and TCRbeta repertoires over time. Two young, previously healthy adult volunteers made up the cohort, one male and one female.

V is cut back by 4 bases and J by 2 bases, with 8 bases in the junction unmatched. The CDR3 contains 15 residues, cysteine and phenylalanine counted. Of the read, only the CDR3 DNA is kept; its 45 bases are in frame from base 1. As encoded in the germline V gene (reference sequence), CDR1 is GTSNPN while CDR2 is SVGIG. Comment on this clonotype: The clone's antigen remains unknown. Nothing much larger sits one base from this clone, and base qualities are not available.

General conclusions and limits of the study: The second-wave clones that peaked on day 37 were not confirmed to be SARS-CoV-2 specific. The study included only a couple of mild cases, and larger cohorts that include severe cases with pre-infection samples were judged to be necessary. The detection of some responding clones in pre-infection memory suggests that pre-existing cross-reactive memory T cells joined the SARS-CoV-2 response. Balanced CD4/CD8 phenotypes were observed for clones contracting from day 15 to 85, whereas a bias towards CD4+ was observed for a second wave of clones expanding from day 15 to 37. Contracting CD4+ clones were located mainly in the CM and EM memory subsets, whereas CD8+ clones were found to be enriched in EMRA.

Sequenced using an Illumina NovaSeq 6000. TCRalpha and TCRbeta cDNA libraries were constructed by 5'RACE with constant-segment primers, with sample barcodes and unique molecular identifiers being introduced. RNA was extracted from every sample with Trizol reagent. Libraries were amplified in two PCR steps, with a second sample barcode and Illumina TruSeq adapters added in the second step. The libraries were sequenced on an Illumina NovaSeq using 2 x 150 bp paired-end reads. On the authors' methods: The reads were demultiplexed and collapsed into UMI-guided consensus sequences using migec v1.2.7. Using mixcr v2.1.11, the UMI consensuses were aligned to TRA and TRB V and J templates and assembled into clonotypes. A clonotype was counted as expanded or contracted only if both edgeR and NoisET called the change significant, with noise models trained on biological replicates. edgeR calls used a false discovery rate-adjusted p below 0.01 and a log2 fold-change threshold of 1. As an exploratory analysis of dynamics, max-normalized trajectories of the 1000 most abundant clonotypes were examined by PCA with hierarchical clustering. The CD4 or CD8 phenotype of responding clones was assigned using the separately sequenced CD4+ and CD8+ repertoires. The public reads were quality trimmed at Q25 with fastp and then assembled into clones with MiXCR by TCRdb, keeping productive beta chains. One record per CDR3 amino acid sequence lists the most common genes and DNA. The V and J calls were determined by TCRdb, not by the authors. Here the sample has 400,000 to 550,000 distinct CDR3 sequences; about 23% occur a single time. Around an eighth of the sample belongs to the ten largest clones.

Ficoll-Paque density gradient centrifugation was the method used to isolate PBMCs. Sequencing used PBMCs or a T cell subset sorted from them (not recorded which). Recombination joined TRBV30 with TRBJ2-1; 7 central bases correspond to TRBD2. The TCR originated in an adult woman who had mild COVID-19 (a few samples of this study predate the infection). The sample titles of this study are shuffled in the database, so cell type and time point are left out; the donor was told from shared clones. The nucleotide sequence reads as follows: TGTGCCTGGACTGAATTGGCGGGGGCCTACAATGAGCAGTTCTTC. Its translation is CAWTELAGAYNEQFF.